Many counts were recorded for the clone carrying this T cell receptor (beta chain). Its antigen is as yet unknown. Germline CDR1 reads LNHNV; CDR2 reads YYDKDF (reference sequence). The CDR3 contains 14 residues. V was clipped by 8 bases and J by 4 bases, with 17 bases between them. This specimen comes from a study of T cells after yellow fever vaccination. Whole-study context: Preparation of the low-cell-number fractions used SMART-Seq v4 Ultra Low Input. Findings of the study overall: In post-booster samples, most primary-vaccination clones reappeared (just under 98% CD4, 88% CD8).

One entry per CDR3 protein results from TCRdb running MiXCR on the 5' RACE reads. The table records roughly 330,000 distinct CDR3 sequences, around 7% of them present only once. The source was PBMCs, collected more than 35 days after the first yellow fever vaccination. The chain combines TRBV15 with TRBJ1-2; possible D gene TRBD1, 6 bases. This clonotype was obtained from a man younger than 35 who received the YFV17D yellow fever vaccine. The CDR3 loop reads CATGEGVASYGYTF. DNA for the CDR3: TGTGCCACCGGCGAGGGGGTGGCTAGCTATGGCTACACCTTC.